This T cell receptor beta chain comes out of a study of blood T cell repertoires in COVID-19. Looking at the study overall: Sites in the United States, Italy and Spain provided acute and convalescent COVID-19 samples. In each case, the material was cDNA or gDNA derived from T cells, B-cell-depleted T cells, or PBMCs.

Per germline, CDR1 LGHNA and CDR2 YNFKEQ. The CDR3 is made up of 16 amino acids. Germline trimming cut 0 bases from V and 8 bases from J; bases unmatched to any gene: 7. Per the original methods: Reference gene primers were amplified, and this amplification served to estimate nucleated cell counts. The data were produced by immunoSEQ multiplex PCR, yet TCRdb's version contains in-frame clones alone and is incomplete. From that table come the V and J calls and clone size; the DNA was used to work out D and trimming. This table holds 280,000 or so clones, roughly 88% found once. This clone has a count of ten or more.

This TCR was sampled from a woman in her thirties who had recovered from COVID-19. The rearrangement joins TRBV4-2 to TRBJ2-1, with TRBD1 identical over 10 bases. The sequencing input was peripheral blood. CDR3 DNA: TGTGCCAGCAGCCAAGATATGGGACAGGGGCCCGATGAGCAGTTCTTC. Its protein product is CASSQDMGQGPDEQFF.